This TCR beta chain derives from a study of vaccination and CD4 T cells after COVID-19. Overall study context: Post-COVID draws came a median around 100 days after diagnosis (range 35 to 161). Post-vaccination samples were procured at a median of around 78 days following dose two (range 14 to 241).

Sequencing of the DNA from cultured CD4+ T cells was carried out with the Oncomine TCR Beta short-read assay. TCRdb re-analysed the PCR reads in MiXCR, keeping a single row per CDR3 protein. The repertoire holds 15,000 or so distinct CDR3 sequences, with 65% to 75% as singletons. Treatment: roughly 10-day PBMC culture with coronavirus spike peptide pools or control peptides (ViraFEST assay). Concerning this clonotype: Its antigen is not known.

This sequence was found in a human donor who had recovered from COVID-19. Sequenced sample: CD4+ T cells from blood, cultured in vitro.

CDR3 region: CSARGVQRVAKDEQFF. The CDR3 bases are TGCAGTGCTAGAGGGGTCCAGAGGGTGGCTAAGGATGAGCAGTTCTTC. The chain carries TRBV20-1 and TRBJ2-1, with a weak D call TRBD2 (5 bases). Deletions cut 1 base from V and 8 bases from J, with 21 bases between. The germline gives CDR1 DFQATT, CDR2 SNEGSKA (reference sequence). The CDR3 runs 16 residues.